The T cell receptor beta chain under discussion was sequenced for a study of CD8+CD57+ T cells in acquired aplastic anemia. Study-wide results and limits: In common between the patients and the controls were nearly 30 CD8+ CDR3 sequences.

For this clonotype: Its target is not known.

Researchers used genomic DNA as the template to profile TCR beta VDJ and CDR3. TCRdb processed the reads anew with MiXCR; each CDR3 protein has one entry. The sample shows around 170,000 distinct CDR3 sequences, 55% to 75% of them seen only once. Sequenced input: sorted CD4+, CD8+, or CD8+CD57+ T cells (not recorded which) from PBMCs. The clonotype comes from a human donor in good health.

As DNA, the CDR3 is TGTGCCAGCGACACGCCCGGGACAGTCTATGGCTACACCTTC. As protein: CASDTPGTVYGYTF. The chain is built from TRBV9 and TRBJ1-2; 7 bases are shared with TRBD1. V lost 7 bases, J lost 4 bases, and 10 bases stayed unmatched. The CDR3 is 14 residues long. Germline V gene lookup returns CDR1 SGDLS and CDR2 YYNGEE. Filled out from reference TRBV9 and TRBJ1-2, the complete variable domain reads DSGVTQTPKHLITATGQRVTLRCSPRSGDLSVYWYQQSLDQGLQFLIQYYNGEERAKGNILERFSAQQFPDLHSELNLSSLELGDSALYFCASDTPGTVYGYTFGSGTRLTVV.